Listed below are T cell receptor beta chains from one sample, sequenced in a study of beta chain features in type 1 diabetes. Generated by immunoSEQ multiplex PCR, the TCRdb table keeps only in-frame clones and is missing some. The repertoire has 130,000 or so clones, approximately 9.8% of them found once; the top ten carry nearly 0.65%. Sequenced: central memory CD4+ T cells from blood. These receptors originate from a woman aged 40 to 50 in good health. CDR3s include the opening cysteine and the closing phenylalanine or tryptophan. D genes are given only for firm matches. A row's size may be missing; if present it is once, few, many or a size class.

J gene: TRBJ2-5
D gene: TRBD1
V gene: TRBV5-4
clone size: many
CDR3 DNA: TGTGCCAGCAGCCCAGGGACAGAGCAAGAGACCCAGTACTTC
CDR3 protein: CASSPGTEQETQYF

J gene: TRBJ1-6
D gene: NA
V gene: TRBV6-1
clone size: few
CDR3 DNA: TGTGCCAGCAGTGAAGCGAGGGGGAGGGGAAGTTCACCCCTCCACTTT
CDR3 protein: CASSEARGRGSSPLHF

J gene: TRBJ2-2
D gene: TRBD2
V gene: TRBV6-1
clone size: few
CDR3 DNA: TGTGCCAGCCAGCGGGGGGCCGGGGAGCTGTTTTTT
CDR3 protein: CASQRGAGELFF

J gene: TRBJ1-5
D gene: NA
V gene: TRBV11-2
clone size: NA
CDR3 DNA: TGTGCCAGCAGCCTACCGCTGATAAATCAGCCCCAGCATTTT
CDR3 protein: CASSLPLINQPQHF

J gene: TRBJ2-3
D gene: NA
V gene: TRBV2
clone size: few
CDR3 DNA: TGTGCCAGCAGTGAAGGGCCGACAGATACGCAGTATTTT
CDR3 protein: CASSEGPTDTQYF

J gene: TRBJ2-3
D gene: NA
V gene: TRBV2
clone size: few
CDR3 DNA: TGTGCCAGCAAAGGGGACACCTCCACAGATACGCAGTATTTT
CDR3 protein: CASKGDTSTDTQYF

J gene: TRBJ2-1
D gene: TRBD1
V gene: TRBV10-1
clone size: few
CDR3 DNA: TGCGCCAGCTCCCAGCAGGGAACAGGGGAATTGCAGTTCTTC
CDR3 protein: CASSQQGTGELQFF

J gene: TRBJ1-3
D gene: NA
V gene: TRBV5-1
clone size: NA
CDR3 DNA: TGCGCCAGCAGCTTGGGCCGTTCCAGGCTCTCTGGAAACACCATATATTTT
CDR3 protein: CASSLGRSRLSGNTIYF

J gene: TRBJ2-2
D gene: TRBD1
V gene: TRBV6-1
clone size: NA
CDR3 DNA: TGTGCCAGCAGGGGACAGGTTCCCGGGGAGCTGTTTTTT
CDR3 protein: CASRGQVPGELFF

J gene: TRBJ2-3
D gene: NA
V gene: TRBV2
clone size: NA
CDR3 DNA: TGTGCCAGCAGCTTTGACTCGCGCACAGATACGCAGTATTTT
CDR3 protein: CASSFDSRTDTQYF

J gene: TRBJ2-7
D gene: TRBD1
V gene: TRBV28
clone size: NA
CDR3 DNA: TGTGCCAGCGGGGACAGGGTGCCCTACGAGCAGTACTTC
CDR3 protein: CASGDRVPYEQYF

J gene: TRBJ2-7
D gene: NA
V gene: TRBV6-1
clone size: few
CDR3 DNA: TGTGCCAGCAGTGACGGACTCACCGGGGAGTACTTC
CDR3 protein: CASSDGLTGEYF

J gene: TRBJ1-3
D gene: NA
V gene: TRBV29-1
clone size: NA
CDR3 DNA: TGCAGCGGCCGGGACTCTACTTGGGGTACCATATATTTT
CDR3 protein: CSGRDSTWGTIYF

J gene: TRBJ2-5
D gene: TRBD1
V gene: TRBV18
clone size: NA
CDR3 DNA: TGTGCCAGCTCACTCTTCCGGGACAGGGGAAGTTGGGAGACCCAGTACTTC
CDR3 protein: CASSLFRDRGSWETQYF

J gene: TRBJ1-2
D gene: NA
V gene: TRBV5-4
clone size: few
CDR3 DNA: TGTGCCAGCAGCCAAGGAGGGGGACTACCCCTTGGCTACACCTTC
CDR3 protein: CASSQGGGLPLGYTF

J gene: TRBJ2-5
D gene: NA
V gene: TRBV4-2
clone size: few
CDR3 DNA: TGTGCCAGCAGCCAGGAAGTTTCGGGGGGCGGGGAGACCCAGTACTTC
CDR3 protein: CASSQEVSGGGETQYF

J gene: TRBJ2-1
D gene: NA
V gene: TRBV7-6
clone size: NA
CDR3 DNA: TGTGCCAGCAGCTTAGTACAGGGTATACGGGGTGAGCAGTTCTTC
CDR3 protein: CASSLVQGIRGEQFF

J gene: TRBJ2-1
D gene: NA
V gene: TRBV11-2
clone size: NA
CDR3 DNA: TGTGCCAGCAGCTCTAGACTGGCGAGCTCCTACAATGAGCAGTTCTTC
CDR3 protein: CASSSRLASSYNEQFF

J gene: TRBJ1-4
D gene: NA
V gene: TRBV29-1
clone size: few
CDR3 DNA: TGCAGCGTTGCCACACAGCCTTTATATGAAAAACTGTTTTTT
CDR3 protein: CSVATQPLYEKLFF

J gene: TRBJ1-5
D gene: NA
V gene: TRBV27
clone size: NA
CDR3 DNA: TGTGCCAGCAGTTACGCGGGGGGACGCAATCAGCCCCAGCATTTT
CDR3 protein: CASSYAGGRNQPQHF

J gene: TRBJ2-7
D gene: TRBD1
V gene: TRBV2
clone size: few
CDR3 DNA: TGTGCCAGCCGACAGGGGGAGTCCTACGAGCAGTACTTC
CDR3 protein: CASRQGESYEQYF

J gene: TRBJ1-4
D gene: NA
V gene: TRBV27
clone size: NA
CDR3 DNA: TGTGCCAGCAGGCCCTGGGGGGGCGCGGATGAAAAACTGTTTTTT
CDR3 protein: CASRPWGGADEKLFF

J gene: TRBJ2-3
D gene: TRBD2
V gene: TRBV11-2
clone size: few
CDR3 DNA: TGTGCCAGCAGCTTATCGGCGGGGGGAGATACGCAGTATTTT
CDR3 protein: CASSLSAGGDTQYF

J gene: TRBJ2-7
D gene: TRBD2
V gene: TRBV7-2
clone size: few
CDR3 DNA: TGTGCCAGCAGCTCGGGACTAGCGGGGCCCTACGAGCAGTACTTC
CDR3 protein: CASSSGLAGPYEQYF

J gene: TRBJ2-7
D gene: TRBD2
V gene: TRBV7-2
clone size: few
CDR3 DNA: TGTGCCAGCTCGACTCATAGCGGGGGGAACTACGAGCAGTACTTC
CDR3 protein: CASSTHSGGNYEQYF

J gene: TRBJ2-3
D gene: NA
V gene: TRBV6-1
clone size: once
CDR3 DNA: TGTGCCAGCAGTAAACAGGGCCCGACGCAGTATTTT
CDR3 protein: CASSKQGPTQYF

J gene: TRBJ2-3
D gene: TRBD2
V gene: TRBV19
clone size: NA
CDR3 DNA: TGTGCCAGTAGTGCGGCTAGCGGGGGGTCCCACTACACAGATACGCAGTATTTT
CDR3 protein: CASSAASGGSHYTDTQYF

J gene: TRBJ2-6
D gene: TRBD1
V gene: TRBV18
clone size: NA
CDR3 DNA: TGTGCCAGCTCATCAAGACAGGGGGCAGGGGCCAACGTCCTGACTTTC
CDR3 protein: CASSSRQGAGANVLTF

J gene: TRBJ2-5
D gene: NA
V gene: TRBV5-1
clone size: NA
CDR3 DNA: TGCGCCAGCAGCTTGGTGTCTGCCGGGGAGACCCAGTACTTC
CDR3 protein: CASSLVSAGETQYF

J gene: TRBJ1-5
D gene: TRBD1
V gene: TRBV9
clone size: NA
CDR3 DNA: TGTGCCAGCAGCGAGGGACAGGGAGGTATGAGCAATCAGCCCCAGCATTTT
CDR3 protein: CASSEGQGGMSNQPQHF

J gene: TRBJ2-5
D gene: TRBD2
V gene: TRBV5-1
clone size: few
CDR3 DNA: TGCGCCAGCAGCCGGGAGGGGACCCTGGGAGAGCAGTACTTC
CDR3 protein: CASSREGTLGEQYF

J gene: TRBJ1-2
D gene: NA
V gene: TRBV7-2
clone size: few
CDR3 DNA: TGTGCCAGCAGCCTATCGACAGGAGCAGAGGGCTACACCTTC
CDR3 protein: CASSLSTGAEGYTF

J gene: TRBJ1-1
D gene: NA
V gene: TRBV6-1
clone size: few
CDR3 DNA: TGTGCCAGCACCGAGACAGTACTTGAAGCTTTCTTT
CDR3 protein: CASTETVLEAFF

J gene: TRBJ2-3
D gene: TRBD1
V gene: TRBV6-4
clone size: NA
CDR3 DNA: TGTGCCAGCAGTGATCAGGGGGCAGATACGCAGTATTTT
CDR3 protein: CASSDQGADTQYF

J gene: TRBJ1-2
D gene: NA
V gene: TRBV14
clone size: many
CDR3 DNA: TGTGCCAGCAGCCAAGGGGCGAAACGGGGCTACACCTTC
CDR3 protein: CASSQGAKRGYTF

J gene: TRBJ2-5
D gene: TRBD2
V gene: TRBV6-5
clone size: few
CDR3 DNA: TGTGCCAGCGGGGATAGCGGGATCCAAGAGACCCAGTACTTC
CDR3 protein: CASGDSGIQETQYF

J gene: TRBJ2-1
D gene: TRBD1
V gene: TRBV5-1
clone size: few
CDR3 DNA: TGTGCCAGCAGTCCCCCGGGACAGGGATACAATGAGCAGTTCTTC
CDR3 protein: CASSPPGQGYNEQFF

J gene: TRBJ2-3
D gene: NA
V gene: TRBV12-5
clone size: medium-sized
CDR3 DNA: TGTGCTAGTGGTTTGAGGGGTGAGGCTACGCAGTATTTT
CDR3 protein: CASGLRGEATQYF

J gene: TRBJ2-5
D gene: NA
V gene: TRBV12-5
clone size: few
CDR3 DNA: TGTGCTAGTGGTTCCCGAACGAACACAGAGACCCAGTACTTC
CDR3 protein: CASGSRTNTETQYF

J gene: TRBJ1-2
D gene: NA
V gene: TRBV14
clone size: NA
CDR3 DNA: TGTGCCAGCAGCCCCGGGGGTACCGCTAACTATGGCTACACCTTC
CDR3 protein: CASSPGGTANYGYTF

J gene: TRBJ1-1
D gene: TRBD1
V gene: TRBV6-5
clone size: many
CDR3 DNA: TGTGCCAGCGCAGGGGGATCGGGCACTGAAGCTTTCTTT
CDR3 protein: CASAGGSGTEAFF